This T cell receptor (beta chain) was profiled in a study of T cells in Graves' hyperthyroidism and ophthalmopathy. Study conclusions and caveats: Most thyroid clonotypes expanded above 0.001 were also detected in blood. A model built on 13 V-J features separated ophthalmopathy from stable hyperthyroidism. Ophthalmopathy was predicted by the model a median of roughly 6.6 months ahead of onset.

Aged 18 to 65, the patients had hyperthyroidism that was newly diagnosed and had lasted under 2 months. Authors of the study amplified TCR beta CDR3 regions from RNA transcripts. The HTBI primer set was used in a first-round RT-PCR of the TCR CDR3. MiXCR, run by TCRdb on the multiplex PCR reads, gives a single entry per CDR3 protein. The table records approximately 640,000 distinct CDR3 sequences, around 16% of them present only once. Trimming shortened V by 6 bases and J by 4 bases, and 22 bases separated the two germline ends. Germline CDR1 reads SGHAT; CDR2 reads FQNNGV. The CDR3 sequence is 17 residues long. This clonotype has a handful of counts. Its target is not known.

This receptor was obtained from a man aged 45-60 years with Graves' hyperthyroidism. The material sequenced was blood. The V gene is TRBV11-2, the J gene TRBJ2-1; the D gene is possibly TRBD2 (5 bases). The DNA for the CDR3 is TGTGCCAGCAGTTCCCGACGACGAGGGAAGGCGTACAATGAGCAGTTCTTC. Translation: CASSSRRRGKAYNEQFF.